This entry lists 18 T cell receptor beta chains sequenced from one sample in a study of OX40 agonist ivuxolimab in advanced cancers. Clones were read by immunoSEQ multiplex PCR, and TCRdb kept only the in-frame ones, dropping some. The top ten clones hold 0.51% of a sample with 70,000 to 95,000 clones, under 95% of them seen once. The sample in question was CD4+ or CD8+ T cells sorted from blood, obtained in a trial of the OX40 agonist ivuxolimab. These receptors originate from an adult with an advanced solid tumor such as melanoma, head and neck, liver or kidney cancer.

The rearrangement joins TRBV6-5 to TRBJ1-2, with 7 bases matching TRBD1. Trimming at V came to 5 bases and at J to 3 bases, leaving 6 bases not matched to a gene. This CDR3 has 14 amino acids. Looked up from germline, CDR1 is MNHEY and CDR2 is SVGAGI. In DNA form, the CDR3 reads TGTGCCAGCAGTGAAACTCAGGGGGACTATGGCTACACCTTC. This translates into CASSETQGDYGYTF.

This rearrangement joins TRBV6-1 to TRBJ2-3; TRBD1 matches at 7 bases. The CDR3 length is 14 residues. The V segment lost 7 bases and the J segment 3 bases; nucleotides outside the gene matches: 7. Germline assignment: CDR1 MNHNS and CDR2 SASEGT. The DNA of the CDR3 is TGTGCCAGCAAACCAGGGGGAAGAACAGATACGCAGTATTTT. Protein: CASKPGGRTDTQYF.

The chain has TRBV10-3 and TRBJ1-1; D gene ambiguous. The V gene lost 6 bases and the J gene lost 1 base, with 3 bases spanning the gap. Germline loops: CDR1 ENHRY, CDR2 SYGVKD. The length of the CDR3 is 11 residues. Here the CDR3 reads CAISGNTEAFF. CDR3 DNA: TGTGCCATCAGCGGGAACACTGAAGCTTTCTTT.

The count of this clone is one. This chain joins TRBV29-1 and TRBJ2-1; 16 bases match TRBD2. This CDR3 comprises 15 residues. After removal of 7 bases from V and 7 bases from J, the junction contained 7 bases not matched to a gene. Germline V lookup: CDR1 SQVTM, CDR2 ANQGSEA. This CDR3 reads CSAPGLAGGRNEQFF. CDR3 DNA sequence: TGCAGCGCACCGGGACTAGCGGGGGGGCGGAATGAGCAGTTCTTC.

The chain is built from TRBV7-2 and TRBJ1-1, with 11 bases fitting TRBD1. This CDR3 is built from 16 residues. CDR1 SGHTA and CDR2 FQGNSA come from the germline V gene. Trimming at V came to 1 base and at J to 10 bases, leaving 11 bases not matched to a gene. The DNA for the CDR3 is TGTGCCAGCAGCTTAGAAGTCGGGACAGGGGGGGGAGGAGCTTTCTTT. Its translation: CASSLEVGTGGGGAFF.

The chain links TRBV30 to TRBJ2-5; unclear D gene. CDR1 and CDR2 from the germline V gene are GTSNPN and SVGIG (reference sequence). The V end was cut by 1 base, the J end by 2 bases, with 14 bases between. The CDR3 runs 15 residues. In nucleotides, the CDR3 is TGTGCCTGGAGTGGGGCGCGTCGGCCACAAGAGACCCAGTACTTC. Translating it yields CAWSGARRPQETQYF.

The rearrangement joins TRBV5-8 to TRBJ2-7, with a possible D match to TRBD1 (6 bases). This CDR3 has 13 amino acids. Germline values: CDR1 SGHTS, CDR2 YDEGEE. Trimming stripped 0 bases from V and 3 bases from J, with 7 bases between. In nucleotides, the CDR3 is TGTGCCAGCAGCTTGGGGACAGTCTACGAGCAGTACTTC. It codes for CASSLGTVYEQYF.

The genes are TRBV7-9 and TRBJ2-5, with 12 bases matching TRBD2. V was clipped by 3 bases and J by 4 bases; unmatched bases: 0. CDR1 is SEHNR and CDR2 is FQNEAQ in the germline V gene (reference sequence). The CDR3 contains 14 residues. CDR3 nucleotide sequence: TGTGCCAGCAGCTTGGGACTAGCGGGAGAGACCCAGTACTTC. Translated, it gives CASSLGLAGETQYF.

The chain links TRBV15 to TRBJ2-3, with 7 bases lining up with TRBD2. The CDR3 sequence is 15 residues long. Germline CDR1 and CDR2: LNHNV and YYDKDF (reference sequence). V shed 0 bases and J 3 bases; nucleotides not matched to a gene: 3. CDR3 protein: CATSRERRGTDTQYF. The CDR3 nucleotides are TGTGCCACCAGCAGAGAACGGCGGGGGACAGATACGCAGTATTTT.

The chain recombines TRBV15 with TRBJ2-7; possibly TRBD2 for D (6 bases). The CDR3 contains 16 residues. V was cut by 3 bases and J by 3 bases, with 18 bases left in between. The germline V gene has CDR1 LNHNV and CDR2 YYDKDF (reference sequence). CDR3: CATSRDRDSWNYEQYF. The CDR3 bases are TGTGCCACCAGCAGGGATCGGGACTCCTGGAACTACGAGCAGTACTTC.

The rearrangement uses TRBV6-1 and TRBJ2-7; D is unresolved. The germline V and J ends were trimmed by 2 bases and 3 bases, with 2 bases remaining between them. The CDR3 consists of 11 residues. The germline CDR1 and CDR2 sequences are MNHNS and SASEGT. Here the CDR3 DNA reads TGTGCCAGCAGTGAACGCTACGAGCAGTACTTC. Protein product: CASSERYEQYF.

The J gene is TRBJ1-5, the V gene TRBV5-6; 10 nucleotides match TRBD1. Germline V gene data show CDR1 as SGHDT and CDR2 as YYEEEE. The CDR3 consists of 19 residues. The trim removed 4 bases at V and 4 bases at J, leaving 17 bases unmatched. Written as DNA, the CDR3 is TGTGCCAGCAGCCCCTGGGGACAGGGGATGAGTGGTCGAAATCAGCCCCAGCATTTT. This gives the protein CASSPWGQGMSGRNQPQHF.

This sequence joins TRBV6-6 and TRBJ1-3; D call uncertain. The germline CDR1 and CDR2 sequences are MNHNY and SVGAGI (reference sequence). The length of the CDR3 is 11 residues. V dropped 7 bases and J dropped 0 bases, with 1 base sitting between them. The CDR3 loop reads CASTSGNTIYF. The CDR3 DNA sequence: TGTGCCAGCACCTCTGGAAACACCATATATTTT.

In DNA form, the CDR3 reads TGTGCCAGCAGCCGAGCGGCGAACACCGGGGAGCTGTTTTTT. Encoded protein: CASSRAANTGELFF. This chain connects TRBV7-6 to TRBJ2-2; TRBD2 might be the D (5 bases). Germline lookup yields CDR1 SGHVS and CDR2 FNYEAQ. V shed 5 bases and J shed 0 bases, with 7 bases lying between them. This CDR3 is 14 amino acids long.

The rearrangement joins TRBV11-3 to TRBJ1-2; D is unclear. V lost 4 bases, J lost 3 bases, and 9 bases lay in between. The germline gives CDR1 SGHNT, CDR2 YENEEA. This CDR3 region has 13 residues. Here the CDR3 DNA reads TGTGCCAGCAGCTCCGACATCGACTATGGCTACACCTTC. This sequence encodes CASSSDIDYGYTF.

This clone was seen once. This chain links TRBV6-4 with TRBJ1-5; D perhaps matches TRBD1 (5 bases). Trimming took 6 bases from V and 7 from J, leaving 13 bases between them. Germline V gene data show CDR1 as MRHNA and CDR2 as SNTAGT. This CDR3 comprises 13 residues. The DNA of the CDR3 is TGTGCCAGCAGCCGAGGGGCAGGACAGCCCCAGCATTTT. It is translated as CASSRGAGQPQHF.

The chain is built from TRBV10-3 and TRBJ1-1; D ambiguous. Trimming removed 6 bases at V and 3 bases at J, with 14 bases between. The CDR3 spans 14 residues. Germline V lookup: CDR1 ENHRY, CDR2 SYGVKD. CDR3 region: CAIRTSLGDTEAFF. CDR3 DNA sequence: TGTGCCATCAGGACCTCCCTGGGCGACACTGAAGCTTTCTTT.

The CDR3, as DNA: TGTGCCTGGAGTGTAGAGACGGTCAATCAGCCCCAGCATTTT. Its translation: CAWSVETVNQPQHF. The chain joins TRBV30 to TRBJ1-5; D is undetermined. V was clipped by 0 bases and J by 3 bases, with 9 bases between them. The CDR3 loop spans 14 amino acids. Germline CDR1 reads GTSNPN; CDR2 reads SVGIG (reference sequence).